The 12 T cell receptor beta chains below come from one sample, sequenced in a study of shared clonotypes between healthy human individuals. Measured with immunoSEQ multiplex PCR; TCRdb has only the in-frame clones, and not every one. The repertoire holds millions of clones, with about 95% as singletons. CD45RO-negative cells were positively selected for CCR7, leaving out terminally differentiated effector memory CD45RA+ cells. Sequencing was done on a sample of naive CD8+ T cells sorted from blood. All receptors come from a man younger than 35 in good health.

This chain links TRBV7-8 with TRBJ1-4; D is unclear. V was clipped by 5 bases and J by 0 bases, with 7 bases between them. This CDR3 contains 14 residues. Germline-derived CDR1 and CDR2 are SGHVS and FQNEAQ. The CDR3 DNA reads TGTGCCAGCAGCCCGTATGCAACTAATGAAAAACTGTTTTTT. Translated, it gives CASSPYATNEKLFF.

This clone was observed once. This chain connects TRBV10-3 to TRBJ2-3; 9 nucleotides agree with TRBD2. CDR3 length equals 17 residues. V shed 2 bases, J shed 1 base, and the junction held 7 bases outside the gene matches. CDR1 and CDR2 (germline): ENHRY, SYGVKD. In DNA form, the CDR3 reads TGTGCCATCAGTGAGGGAGCGGGAGGTTGGGGCACAGATACGCAGTATTTT. Translated: CAISEGAGGWGTDTQYF.

The chain uses TRBV6-5 and TRBJ2-1, with a weak D call TRBD1 (6 bases). Germline V gene sequence: CDR1 MNHEY, CDR2 SVGAGI. The germline V and J ends were trimmed by 2 bases and 8 bases, with 10 bases remaining between them. The CDR3 has 13 residues. Here the CDR3 reads CASSYEGEHEQFF. In nucleotides, the CDR3 is TGTGCCAGCAGTTACGAGGGGGAACATGAGCAGTTCTTC.

DNA for the CDR3: TGTGCCAGCAGTTTAACCGGGCCCAGCTACAATGAGCAGTTCTTC. Encoded protein: CASSLTGPSYNEQFF. V and J are TRBV27 and TRBJ2-1, with unresolved D. Between the trimmed V and J ends, which lost 2 bases and 3 bases, there was a span of 11 bases. This CDR3 comprises 15 residues. CDR1 is MNHEY and CDR2 is SMNVEV in the germline V gene (reference sequence).

The gene calls are TRBV27 and TRBJ2-2; 8 bases align to TRBD1. Germline-derived CDR1 and CDR2 are MNHEY and SMNVEV (reference sequence). The CDR3 spans 15 residues. With V trimmed by 5 bases and J by 1 base, 3 bases remained unmatched. The DNA of the CDR3 is TGTGCCAGCAGTAGAGGACAGGGGAACACCGGGGAGCTGTTTTTT. Encoded protein: CASSRGQGNTGELFF.

The chain employs TRBV19 and TRBJ2-1, with TRBD2 identical over 7 bases. The CDR3 runs to 14 residues. Unmatched junction bases numbered 1, after V lost 3 bases and J lost 2 bases. Germline assignment: CDR1 LNHDA and CDR2 SQIVND (reference sequence). The CDR3 loop is CASSILAAYNEQFF. The CDR3 bases are TGTGCCAGTAGTATCCTAGCGGCCTACAATGAGCAGTTCTTC. The complete variable domain, with remaining parts taken from reference TRBV19 and TRBJ2-1, reads DGGITQSPKYLFRKEGQNVTLSCEQNLNHDAMYWYRQDPGQGLRLIYYSQIVNDFQKGDIAEGYSVSREKKESFPLTVTSAQKNPTAFYLCASSILAAYNEQFFGPGTRLTVL.

The gene calls are TRBV10-1 and TRBJ2-5, with D perhaps TRBD2 (6 bases). This CDR3 comprises 14 residues. The germline CDR1 and CDR2 sequences are WNHNN and SYGVQD (reference sequence). V dropped 0 bases and J dropped 5 bases, with 10 bases sitting between them. The CDR3 protein is CASSESGRSETQYF. The CDR3 nucleotides read TGCGCCAGCAGTGAGTCGGGGAGGTCGGAGACCCAGTACTTC.

The chain employs TRBV19 and TRBJ2-2, with D unclear. This CDR3 is built from 12 residues. From germline, CDR1 is LNHDA and CDR2 SQIVND (reference sequence). V lost 4 bases and J 6 bases, leaving 6 bases between the germline ends. The CDR3, as DNA: TGTGCCAGTAGTACTAGGGCCGGGGAGCTGTTTTTT. Residues: CASSTRAGELFF.

V usage is TRBV6-6 and J usage is TRBJ1-1; 9 nucleotides line up with TRBD1. V shed 2 bases, J shed 8 bases, and the junction held 0 bases outside the gene matches. There are 12 residues in the CDR3. Germline V lookup: CDR1 MNHNY, CDR2 SVGAGI (reference sequence). This CDR3 reads CASSYGTGEAFF. Written as DNA, the CDR3 is TGTGCCAGCAGTTACGGGACAGGGGAAGCTTTCTTT.

The chain links TRBV9 to TRBJ1-1; D perhaps matches TRBD1 (5 bases). The CDR3 has 14 amino acids. The V and J ends lost 3 bases and 4 bases respectively, with 13 bases between them. Germline V gene sequence: CDR1 SGDLS, CDR2 YYNGEE. CDR3 bases: TGTGCCAGCAGCGCCGTGGGGGAGGGCACTGAAGCTTTCTTT. It codes for CASSAVGEGTEAFF.

J is TRBJ1-1 and V is TRBV5-6, with D perhaps matching TRBD1 (5 bases). CDR1 and CDR2 (germline): SGHDT, YYEEEE. With 3 bases removed from V and 2 bases from J, the gap between germline ends came to 17 bases. This CDR3 contains 16 residues. CDR3: CASSWRGRQGNTEAFF. The CDR3 DNA reads as TGTGCCAGCAGCTGGAGAGGGCGGCAGGGAAACACTGAAGCTTTCTTT.

The chain joins TRBV4-1 to TRBJ1-4; 7 bases line up with TRBD1. The CDR3 has 20 amino acids. Germline trimming cut 0 bases from V and 7 bases from J; bases unmatched to any gene: 20. Germline CDR1 reads MGHRA; CDR2 reads YSYEKL. CDR3 coding DNA: TGCGCCAGCAGCCAAGAGGGAGGGGACAGTGAGTCGTCGAGTTCTGAAAAACTGTTTTTT. Translated: CASSQEGGDSESSSSEKLFF.